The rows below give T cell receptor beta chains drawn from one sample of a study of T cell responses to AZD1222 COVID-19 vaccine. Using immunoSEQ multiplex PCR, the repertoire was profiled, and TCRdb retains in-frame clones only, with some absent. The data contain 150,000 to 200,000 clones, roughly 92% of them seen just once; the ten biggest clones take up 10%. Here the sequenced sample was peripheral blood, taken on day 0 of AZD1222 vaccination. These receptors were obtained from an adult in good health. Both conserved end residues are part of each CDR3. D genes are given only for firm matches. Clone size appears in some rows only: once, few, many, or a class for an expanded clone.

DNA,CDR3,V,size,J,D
TGTGCCAGCAGTATCTGGGGAAACACCATATATTTT,CASSIWGNTIYF,TRBV28,-,TRBJ1-3,-
TGTGCCAGCTCTAGGGGGGGTGACACCGGGGAGCTGTTTTTT,CASSRGGDTGELFF,TRBV25-1,few,TRBJ2-2,-
TGTGCCAGCAGCCCGCCCCGGGGAAATGAAAAACTGTTTTTT,CASSPPRGNEKLFF,TRBV6-5,-,TRBJ1-4,-
TGTGCCAGCAGTTCCCGGGACAGCGCGACCGAAAAACTGTTTTTT,CASSSRDSATEKLFF,TRBV6-2/TRBV6-3,-,TRBJ1-4,TRBD1
TGTGCCAGCAGCTCAGGTGGGGGTCTTCGAAATGAGCAGTTCTTC,CASSSGGGLRNEQFF,TRBV11-3,-,TRBJ2-1,-
TGTGCCAGCAACTTAGCGGGAACTTCCTACGAGCAGTACTTC,CASNLAGTSYEQYF,TRBV28,-,TRBJ2-7,TRBD2
TGTGCCAGCCTGAGGACAGCCAATCAGCCCCAGCATTTT,CASLRTANQPQHF,TRBV28,-,TRBJ1-5,-
TGTGCCAGCAGTTTCCGGTCTTCTGGGGACGCTTTCTTT,CASSFRSSGDAFF,TRBV12-3/TRBV12-4,-,TRBJ1-1,-
TGTGCCAGCAGCTTAGGGGCAGGCCTGGAAGCTTTCTTT,CASSLGAGLEAFF,TRBV7-9,once,TRBJ1-1,-
TGCGCCAGCAGCCGGGGTACCGGGACTCATTTGAACACCGGGGAGCTGTTTTTT,CASSRGTGTHLNTGELFF,TRBV4-1,-,TRBJ2-2,-
TGTGCCTGGAGTTATGGGACAGAACAATATAGCAATCAGCCCCAGCATTTT,CAWSYGTEQYSNQPQHF,TRBV30,-,TRBJ1-5,TRBD1
TGTGCCAGCAGCCAAGTCGGGGCGGGCTCCTACGAGCAGTACTTC,CASSQVGAGSYEQYF,TRBV3-1/TRBV3-2,-,TRBJ2-7,-
TGTGCCAGCAGCTTAGGGTGGAATGAGCAGTTCTTC,CASSLGWNEQFF,TRBV7-9,-,TRBJ2-1,-
TGTGCCAGCAGTTACTCGGGACAGGGTAGGAATTCACCCCTCCACTTT,CASSYSGQGRNSPLHF,TRBV6-2/TRBV6-3,-,TRBJ1-6,TRBD1
TGTGCCAGCAGCTTAGGGGTAGGGGAGGGCGGCACTGAAGCTTTCTTT,CASSLGVGEGGTEAFF,TRBV13,-,TRBJ1-1,-
TGTGCCAGCAGTTTATACGAAGTGGGCTCTGGAAACACCATATATTTT,CASSLYEVGSGNTIYF,TRBV28,-,TRBJ1-3,-
TGTGCCAGCAGCTCTCTTTCTGGCCCGACCGGGGGTCCCCAGCATTTT,CASSSLSGPTGGPQHF,TRBV11-2,-,TRBJ1-5,-
TGTGCCAGCAGTTCCGAACAGGGCCAAGAGACCCAGTACTTC,CASSSEQGQETQYF,TRBV6-5,-,TRBJ2-5,-
TGCAGTGCTACTGAGCCCGGGGAGGTCTATGGCTACACCTTC,CSATEPGEVYGYTF,TRBV20-1,once,TRBJ1-2,-
TGTGCCAGCAGCTTCGGCAGCTCTGGGGCCAACGTCCTGACTTTC,CASSFGSSGANVLTF,TRBV5-5,-,TRBJ2-6,-
TGTGCCAGCTCACCTAGCGGGGGCCCCCAAGAGACCCAGTACTTC,CASSPSGGPQETQYF,TRBV18,-,TRBJ2-5,TRBD2
TGCGCCAGCACATTTTCACGAAGGGAGGAGACCCAGTACTTC,CASTFSRREETQYF,TRBV5-1,-,TRBJ2-5,-
TGTGCCAGCAGCCGCCGGGAAGGGAACTATGGCTACACCTTC,CASSRREGNYGYTF,TRBV7-9,-,TRBJ1-2,-
TGTGCCAGTAGTATGGGTCCGGACGGGCCCCACTATGGCTACACCTTC,CASSMGPDGPHYGYTF,TRBV19,-,TRBJ1-2,-
TGTGCCAGCAGTCGAACCGGGACAGGGACGAATGAAGCTTTCTTT,CASSRTGTGTNEAFF,TRBV6-2/TRBV6-3,-,TRBJ1-1,TRBD1
TGTGCCAGCAGGCCGGCAGGAGGGGGCCATGAGCAGTTCTTC,CASRPAGGGHEQFF,TRBV25-1,-,TRBJ2-1,-
TGTGCCAGCAGCCCGAGGGGGACCGCCGGCACCTACGAGCAGTACTTC,CASSPRGTAGTYEQYF,TRBV7-9,-,TRBJ2-7,-
TGTGCCAGCAGTGTGGACAGCGCTAACTATGGCTACACCTTC,CASSVDSANYGYTF,TRBV2,-,TRBJ1-2,-
TGTGCCAGCACCGTTTGGGGGACCGGGGAGCTGTTTTTT,CASTVWGTGELFF,TRBV7-9,-,TRBJ2-2,-
TGTGCCAGCGTAAGGGACAGGGGGCTTGCTAATGAAAAACTGTTTTTT,CASVRDRGLANEKLFF,TRBV2,-,TRBJ1-4,TRBD1
TGTGCCTGGAGTGTCGGAGCGAGCTCTGGAAACACCATATATTTT,CAWSVGASSGNTIYF,TRBV30,once,TRBJ1-3,-
TGCGCCAGCAGCCAGTCGGGCAGCGTAGCCATGAACACTGAAGCTTTCTTT,CASSQSGSVAMNTEAFF,TRBV4-1,-,TRBJ1-1,-
TGTGCCAGCAGCCCCCCGGGTAGCCGTAAGGGAGAAAAACTGTTTTTT,CASSPPGSRKGEKLFF,TRBV7-3,-,TRBJ1-4,-
TGTGCCAGCATGGCCTTCAATCAGCCCCAGCATTTT,CASMAFNQPQHF,TRBV6-1,-,TRBJ1-5,-
TGTGCCAGCAGTGAAGGTCAGGACCTGAACACTGAAGCTTTCTTT,CASSEGQDLNTEAFF,TRBV2,-,TRBJ1-1,-
TGCGCCAGCAGCTTGGACAGCCTAAATCAGCCCCAGCATTTT,CASSLDSLNQPQHF,TRBV5-1,-,TRBJ1-5,-
TGTGCCAGCTCACCACTGGACAGTCGAAATCAGCCCCAGCATTTT,CASSPLDSRNQPQHF,TRBV18,-,TRBJ1-5,-
TGTGCCAGCAGCTTCACAGGGGGCTCCGGGGAGCTGTTTTTT,CASSFTGGSGELFF,TRBV7-9,-,TRBJ2-2,TRBD1
TGTGCCACCAGTGGTCCACGCGTAGCGGGGGGCATCAATGAGCAGTTCTTC,CATSGPRVAGGINEQFF,TRBV24-1,-,TRBJ2-1,TRBD2
TGCAGTGCCGCCGAGGTTTACGAGCAGTACTTC,CSAAEVYEQYF,TRBV20-1,-,TRBJ2-7,-
TGTGCCAGCAGACCTTCGGGGAACTCTGGAAACACCATATATTTT,CASRPSGNSGNTIYF,TRBV4-2,-,TRBJ1-3,-
TGTGCCAGCAGCTTAGTGGACAGCTTTGAAGCTTTCTTT,CASSLVDSFEAFF,TRBV7-2,-,TRBJ1-1,-
TGCAGCGTTGATTTGGTTACAAGGCGCTATGGCTACACCTTC,CSVDLVTRRYGYTF,TRBV29-1,-,TRBJ1-2,-